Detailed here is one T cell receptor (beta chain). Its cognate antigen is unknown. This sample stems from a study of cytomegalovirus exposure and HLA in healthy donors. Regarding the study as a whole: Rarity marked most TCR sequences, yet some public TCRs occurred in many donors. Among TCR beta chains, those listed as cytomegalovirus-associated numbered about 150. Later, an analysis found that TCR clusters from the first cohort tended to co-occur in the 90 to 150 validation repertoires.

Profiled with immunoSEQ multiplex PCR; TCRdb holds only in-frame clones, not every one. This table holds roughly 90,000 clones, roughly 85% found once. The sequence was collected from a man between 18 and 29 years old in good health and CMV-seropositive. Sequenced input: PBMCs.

CDR3 loop: CASSLSPYQPQHF. The CDR3 region has the DNA TGTGCCAGCAGCTTGAGTCCCTATCAGCCCCAGCATTTT. The genes are TRBV7-9 and TRBJ1-5, with no clear D. The CDR3 has 13 residues. From germline, CDR1 is SEHNR and CDR2 FQNEAQ (reference sequence). Trimming stripped 3 bases from V and 5 bases from J, with 8 bases between.